This entry features one T cell receptor beta chain sequence. Antigen specificity is unknown. This record belongs to a study of shared clonotypes between healthy human individuals. Broader study findings: As a rule, naive subsets had a larger estimated richness than memory subsets. Only blood samples were collected, and tissue repertoires likely differ.

Sequencing was performed with immunoSEQ multiplex PCR; in TCRdb, only in-frame clones are kept and a portion is missing. The data contain over 1.5 million clones, 98% of them singletons. The CDR3 is 11 residues long. From germline, CDR1 is SQVTM and CDR2 ANQGSEA. Trimming took off 4 bases at V and 4 bases at J, with 8 bases between the two ends. The chain joins TRBV29-1 to TRBJ2-7; TRBD1 might be the D (5 bases). The sample taken for sequencing was naive CD4+ T cells sorted from blood. The subset denotes: CD45RA+ positively selected. The TCR originated in a man younger than 45 in good health. Written as DNA, the CDR3 is TGCAGCGTTGCGACAGCTTACGAGCAGTACTTC. Protein: CSVATAYEQYF.